Listed below are T cell receptor beta chains from one sample, sequenced in a study of shared clonotypes between healthy human individuals. Some clones are missing from TCRdb's copy, which holds only in-frame ones; the method was immunoSEQ multiplex PCR. In the table there are roughly 2.5 million clones, around 94% of which are singletons. The sample consisted of naive CD4+ T cells sorted from blood. These receptors were taken from a man aged 18 to 30 in good health. Both conserved end residues are part of each CDR3. A D gene is named only where the DNA matches it firmly. Clone size is shown for a subset of rows, as once, few, many or a class of expanded clone.

V gene,J gene,CDR3 length,D gene,clone size,CDR3 DNA,CDR3 protein
TRBV2,TRBJ1-3,15,.,.,TGTGCCAGCAAGACAGGAAGAATGAGCGGGGACACCATATATTTT,CASKTGRMSGDTIYF
TRBV11-3,TRBJ2-7,13,.,.,TGTGCCAGCAGCTTAGGAAAGGGCCACGAGCAGTACTTC,CASSLGKGHEQYF
TRBV4-3,TRBJ1-4,16,TRBD1,once,TGCGCCAGCAGCCTTGTCCCAGGGGGTCGGGGTGAAAAACTGTTTTTT,CASSLVPGGRGEKLFF
TRBV6-5,TRBJ1-2,14,.,.,TGTGCCAGCAGTTACTCGCGGGAGGGGTATGGCTACACCTTC,CASSYSREGYGYTF
TRBV4-1,TRBJ2-3,14,.,.,TGCGCCAGCAGCCCGTCCGGGGTGACAGATACGCAGTATTTT,CASSPSGVTDTQYF
TRBV6-5,TRBJ2-7,13,.,.,TGTGCCAGCAGCAGAGGACCGAACTACGAGCAGTACTTC,CASSRGPNYEQYF
TRBV19,TRBJ1-2,15,TRBD1,.,TGTGCCAGTAGTTCTTGGACAGGGGTGGAAAGAGGCTACACCTTC,CASSSWTGVERGYTF
TRBV6-1,TRBJ1-1,18,.,.,TGTGCCAGCAGTGAAGTTGTAGGGGCAGTGAGGAGTAACACTGAAGCTTTCTTT,CASSEVVGAVRSNTEAFF
TRBV27,TRBJ1-5,16,TRBD1,.,TGTGCCAGCAGTTTAGGTGGCAGGGGGGCCAATCAGCCCCAGCATTTT,CASSLGGRGANQPQHF
TRBV7-2,TRBJ1-6,16,TRBD1,.,TGTGCCAGCAGCCTCTGGACAGGGGGCTATAATTCACCCCTCCACTTT,CASSLWTGGYNSPLHF
TRBV5-3,TRBJ1-2,16,.,.,TGTGCCAGAAGCCAACGAAAACAGACAGCTAACTATGGCTACACCTTC,CARSQRKQTANYGYTF
TRBV21-1,TRBJ1-1,20,.,.,TGTGCCAGCAGCAAATCCTCCACAGTGCTGGAACTAAGGAGGAACACTGAAGCTTTCTTT,CASSKSSTVLELRRNTEAFF
TRBV6-5,TRBJ1-5,15,TRBD1,.,TGTGCCAGCAGTTACTCGAGGCAGGGGGGTCAGCCCCAGCATTTT,CASSYSRQGGQPQHF
TRBV5-6,TRBJ1-1,13,.,.,TGTGCCAGCAGCCGGGCCCTGAACACTGAAGCTTTCTTT,CASSRALNTEAFF
TRBV10-2,TRBJ2-3,15,TRBD2,.,TGCGCCAGCAGGGGACTAGCGGTGGGAACAGATACGCAGTATTTT,CASRGLAVGTDTQYF
TRBV2,TRBJ2-1,15,TRBD1,.,TGTGCCAGCAGGGAGGACAGGCAACAATTCAATGAGCAGTTCTTC,CASREDRQQFNEQFF
TRBV6-1,TRBJ2-7,14,.,.,TGTGCCAGCTCACGGGACCCGGGATCCTACGAGCAGTACTTC,CASSRDPGSYEQYF
TRBV19,TRBJ2-2,13,.,.,TGTGCCAGTAGTATTCAGGGGACCGGGGAGCTGTTTTTT,CASSIQGTGELFF
TRBV4-3,TRBJ2-5,17,TRBD1,.,TGCGCCAGCAGCCAATCCGGGACAGGGGGCGGGTGGGAGACCCAGTACTTC,CASSQSGTGGGWETQYF
TRBV30,TRBJ2-2,15,TRBD1,.,TGTGCCTGGAGTTTTGGGACAGGGTACGTCGGGGAGCTGTTTTTT,CAWSFGTGYVGELFF
TRBV28,TRBJ2-7,12,.,.,TGTGCCACTGCGCAGGCACGCTACGAGCAGTACTTC,CATAQARYEQYF
TRBV5-1,TRBJ1-2,15,TRBD1,.,TGCGCCAGCAGCTTACTGCAGGGGGCGGGCTATGGCTACACCTTC,CASSLLQGAGYGYTF
TRBV29-1,TRBJ2-5,13,.,.,TGCAGCGTTGAATGGGTGTGGGAAGAGACCCAGTACTTC,CSVEWVWEETQYF
TRBV5-4,TRBJ2-7,16,.,.,TGTGCCAGCAGCCCCGGCGGGGGCTTCGATCTCCACGAGCAGTACTTC,CASSPGGGFDLHEQYF
TRBV6-6,TRBJ2-7,12,.,.,TGTGCCAGCAGTCTTGAAAACTACGAGCAGTACTTC,CASSLENYEQYF
TRBV19,TRBJ2-5,13,.,.,TGTGCCAGTAGTAGGAGGGCGGGAGAGACCCAGTACTTC,CASSRRAGETQYF
TRBV2,TRBJ1-2,13,.,.,TGTGCCAGCAGTAATGTAGGGGTTAATGGCTACACCTTC,CASSNVGVNGYTF
TRBV19,TRBJ2-5,17,.,once,TGTGCCAGTAGTAGGGTCTTGGGCTCGGGCGCGATAGAGACCCAGTACTTC,CASSRVLGSGAIETQYF
TRBV4-1,TRBJ1-4,16,.,.,TGCGCCAGCAGCCAAGATCTTGGCAGGGAACGTGAAAAACTGTTTTTT,CASSQDLGREREKLFF
TRBV15,TRBJ2-7,12,.,.,TGTGCCACCAGCAGAGAAGGCTACGAGCAGTACTTC,CATSREGYEQYF
TRBV7-8,TRBJ2-3,15,.,.,TGTGCCAGCAGCGTAGTTGGGGGTAAAGAGAATACGCAGTATTTT,CASSVVGGKENTQYF
TRBV6-1,TRBJ1-1,15,.,.,TGTGCCAGCAAGCTGCTGGAGATCTCAGGGACCGAAGCTTTCTTT,CASKLLEISGTEAFF
TRBV7-2,TRBJ2-7,15,.,.,TGTGCCAGCAGCTTACTCTTCGGAGGGATATACGAGCAGTACTTC,CASSLLFGGIYEQYF